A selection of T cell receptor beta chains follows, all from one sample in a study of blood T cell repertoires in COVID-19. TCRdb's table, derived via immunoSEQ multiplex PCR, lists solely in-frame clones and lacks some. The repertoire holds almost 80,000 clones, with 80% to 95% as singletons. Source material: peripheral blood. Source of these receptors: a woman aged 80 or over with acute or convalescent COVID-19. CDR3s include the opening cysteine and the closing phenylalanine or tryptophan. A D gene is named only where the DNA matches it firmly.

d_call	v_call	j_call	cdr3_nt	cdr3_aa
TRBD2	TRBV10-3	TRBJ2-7	TGTGCCATCATGACAGACAAGTCCGGGACTAGCGGGAGAGGTCCCTACGAGCAGTACTTC	CAIMTDKSGTSGRGPYEQYF
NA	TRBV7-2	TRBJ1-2	TGTGCCAGCAGCTTGTTAGGGGAAGGCTACACCTTC	CASSLLGEGYTF
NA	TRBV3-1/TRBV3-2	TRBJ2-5	TGTGCCAGCAGCCAAGGGGCGGGGCATGCGGGGACCCAGTACTTC	CASSQGAGHAGTQYF
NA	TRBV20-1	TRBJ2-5	TGCAGTGCTAGAGACATACTAGCCCAGTACTTC	CSARDILAQYF
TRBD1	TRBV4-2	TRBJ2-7	TGTGCCAGCAGCGCGGGACAGGGAGATTACGAGCAGTACTTC	CASSAGQGDYEQYF
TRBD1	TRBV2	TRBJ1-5	TGTGCCAGCAGTAACGGACAGGGGCGCAATCAGCCCCAGCATTTT	CASSNGQGRNQPQHF
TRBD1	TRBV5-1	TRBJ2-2	TGCGCCAGCAGCCTAAGAGCTGGACAGGGGACAAACACCGGGGAGCTGTTTTTT	CASSLRAGQGTNTGELFF
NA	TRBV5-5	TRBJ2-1	TGTGCCAGCAGCCCTTCCCCCCGTACAATCTTATTGAATGAGCAGTTCTTC	CASSPSPRTILLNEQFF
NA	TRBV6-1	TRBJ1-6	TGTGCCAGCAGTGACACTCACGGCTCCTATAATTCACCCCTCCACTTT	CASSDTHGSYNSPLHF
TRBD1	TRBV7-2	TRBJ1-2	TGTGCCAGCAGCTTAGGGACAGGTTCGGGTGGCTACACCTTC	CASSLGTGSGGYTF
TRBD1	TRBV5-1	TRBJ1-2	TGCGCCAGCAGCATAAAGACAGGGAGCGGCTACACCTTC	CASSIKTGSGYTF
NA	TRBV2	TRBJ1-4	TGTGCCAGCAGTGAGAACATTCTACTGTTTTTT	CASSENILLFF
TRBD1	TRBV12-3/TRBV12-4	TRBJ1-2	TGTGCCAGCAGCTTCCGGGACAGGGAAGGCTACACCTTC	CASSFRDREGYTF